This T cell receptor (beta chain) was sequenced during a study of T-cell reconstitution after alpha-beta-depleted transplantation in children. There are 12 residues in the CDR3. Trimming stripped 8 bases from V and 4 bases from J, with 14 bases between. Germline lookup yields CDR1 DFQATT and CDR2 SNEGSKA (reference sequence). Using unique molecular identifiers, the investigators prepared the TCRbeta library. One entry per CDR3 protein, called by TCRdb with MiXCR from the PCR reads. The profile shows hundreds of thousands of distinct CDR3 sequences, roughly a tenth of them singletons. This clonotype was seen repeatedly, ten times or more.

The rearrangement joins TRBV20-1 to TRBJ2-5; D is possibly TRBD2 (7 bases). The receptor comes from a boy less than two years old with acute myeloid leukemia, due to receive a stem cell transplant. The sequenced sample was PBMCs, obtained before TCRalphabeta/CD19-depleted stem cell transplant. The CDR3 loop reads CSLRGGLETQYF. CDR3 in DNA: TGCAGTCTTAGGGGGGGGCTAGAGACCCAGTACTTC.